One and the same sample provided the 23 T cell receptor beta chains below, sequenced in a study of T cells in Graves' hyperthyroidism and ophthalmopathy. RNA transcripts were the template for amplifying TCR beta CDR3 regions. TCR CDR3 regions were first amplified by RT-PCR with HTBI primers. Each CDR3 protein is one row after TCRdb ran MiXCR on the multiplex PCR reads. The table shows almost 600,000 distinct CDR3 sequences, with around 14% occurring only once. Sequenced material: blood. These receptors originate from a woman aged 25 to 39 with Graves' hyperthyroidism that later progressed to Graves' ophthalmopathy.

The chain combines TRBV7-9 with TRBJ2-5; maybe TRBD2 (6 bases). The V gene's germline CDR1 is SEHNR and CDR2 FQNEAQ (reference sequence). The CDR3 is made up of 13 amino acids. Trimming took 5 bases from V and 5 from J, leaving 12 bases between them. The CDR3 DNA is TGTGCCAGCAGCCCCGGGGGTCAGGAGACCCAGTACTTC. It encodes CASSPGGQETQYF.

The V gene is TRBV6-1, the J gene TRBJ1-1; D is unresolved. V gave up 8 bases and J gave up 1 base, with 11 bases separating them. Germline V gene data show CDR1 as MNHNS and CDR2 as SASEGT. The CDR3 has 13 amino acids. CDR3 nucleotides: TGTGCCAGCCGTCTTTCGGGGAACACTGAAGCTTTCTTT. This sequence encodes CASRLSGNTEAFF.

This clonotype was detected many times. The J gene is TRBJ2-7, the V gene TRBV10-3; either TRBD1 or TRBD2 may supply D (6 bases each). Trimming stripped 6 bases from V and 2 bases from J, with 17 bases between. From germline, CDR1 is ENHRY and CDR2 SYGVKD. This CDR3 has 15 amino acids. In DNA, the CDR3 is TGTGCCATCAGGGGGAGGACAGCCGGCCCCTACGAGCAGTACTTC. Its protein is CAIRGRTAGPYEQYF.

V gene TRBV4-2 combines with J gene TRBJ2-7, with 7 bases fitting TRBD2. With 2 bases clipped from V and 7 bases from J, the junction kept 14 bases outside the gene matches. In germline, CDR1 is LGHNA, CDR2 YNFKEQ. The CDR3 covers 16 residues. CDR3 in DNA: TGTGCCAGCAGCCAACCTGTGACTTTGGGAGGGGATGAGCAGTACTTC. The encoded protein is CASSQPVTLGGDEQYF.

J is TRBJ1-4 and V is TRBV18; 10 nucleotides line up with TRBD1. V lost 2 bases to trimming and J lost 7 bases; unmatched junction nucleotides: 4. This CDR3 is 15 amino acids long. Germline V gene sequence: CDR1 KGHSH, CDR2 LQKENI. CDR3 DNA sequence: TGTGCCAGCTCACCAGACAGGGGGCATGGTGAAAAACTGTTTTTT. Translating it yields CASSPDRGHGEKLFF.

V and J are TRBV27 and TRBJ2-7, with D perhaps TRBD2 (7 bases). V shed 5 bases and J shed 4 bases, with 15 bases lying between them. This CDR3 region has 14 residues. Germline values: CDR1 MNHEY, CDR2 SMNVEV (reference sequence). CDR3 sequence: CASSPEGGQYEQYF. Here the CDR3 DNA reads TGTGCCAGCAGTCCCGAGGGGGGGCAATACGAGCAGTACTTC.

In its sample, this clonotype was seen a few times. V gene TRBV20-1 combines with J gene TRBJ1-2; D gene unclear. Germline V gene sequence: CDR1 DFQATT, CDR2 SNEGSKA (reference sequence). This CDR3 comprises 13 residues. Trimming removed 1 base at V and 4 bases at J, with 10 bases between. The CDR3 coding sequence is TGCAGTGCTAGAGGGGTAAAGTCCTATGGCTACACCTTC. Translation: CSARGVKSYGYTF.

This rearrangement joins TRBV11-2 to TRBJ2-6, with D unresolved. The ends were cut back, 5 bases at V and 0 bases at J, with 8 bases in the middle. CDR1 and CDR2 (germline): SGHAT, FQNNGV. This CDR3 region has 15 residues. Here the CDR3 reads CASSVWSSGANVLTF. Here the CDR3 DNA reads TGTGCCAGCAGCGTCTGGAGCTCTGGGGCCAACGTCCTGACTTTC.

V is TRBV11-3 and J is TRBJ2-5, with 10 bases aligning to TRBD2. CDR3 length equals 13 residues. V lost 8 bases to trimming and J lost 7 bases; unmatched junction nucleotides: 7. Germline V gene data show CDR1 as SGHNT and CDR2 as YENEEA. The CDR3 region has the DNA TGTGCCAGCGCTGAGAGCGGGGGGGGGACCCAGTACTTC. Residues: CASAESGGGTQYF.

There are many counts of this clonotype. In DNA, the CDR3 is TGTGCCAGCAGTTTCGCCACCAGGGGGGATACGCAGTATTTT. It encodes CASSFATRGDTQYF. V and J are TRBV12-3 or TRBV12-4 and TRBJ2-3, with 7 nucleotides matching TRBD1. V lost 3 bases to trimming and J lost 6 bases; unmatched junction nucleotides: 6. This CDR3 spans 14 amino acids.

Ten or more counts support this clonotype. This sequence joins TRBV7-9 and TRBJ2-4; D call uncertain. This CDR3 region has 14 residues. The V end lost 1 base, the J end lost 8 bases, and 12 bases lay between the germline ends. Germline V gene data show CDR1 as SEHNR and CDR2 as FQNEAQ (reference sequence). Written as DNA, the CDR3 is TGTGCCAGCAGCTTAGTAGAGGTCCTGGACATTCAGTACTTC. Translation gives CASSLVEVLDIQYF.

The table lists this clonotype with many counts. This sequence joins TRBV7-9 and TRBJ2-1; perhaps TRBD2 as D (5 bases). The CDR3 is 15 amino acids. Trimming took 8 bases from V and 2 from J, leaving 16 bases between them. From germline, CDR1 is SEHNR and CDR2 FQNEAQ (reference sequence). CDR3 nucleotides: TGTGCCAGCGCCCTGGGAGACGCACCCTACAATGAGCAGTTCTTC. The encoded protein is CASALGDAPYNEQFF.

This clonotype was seen many times. The chain uses TRBV5-1 and TRBJ1-6, with TRBD1 identical over 7 bases. This CDR3 spans 16 amino acids. V was clipped by 3 bases and J by 4 bases; unmatched bases: 7. Germline loops: CDR1 SGHRS, CDR2 YFSETQ. CDR3 residues: CASSSTGTAYNSPLHF. The CDR3 nucleotides read TGCGCCAGCAGCTCAACCGGGACAGCTTATAATTCACCCCTCCACTTT.

The sample holds many counts of this clonotype. The chain couples TRBV14 to TRBJ1-2; no reliable D call. The CDR3 extends over 14 amino acids. The germline V and J ends were trimmed by 3 bases and 2 bases, with 10 bases remaining between them. Germline lookup yields CDR1 SGHDN and CDR2 FVKESK. This CDR3 is CASSQAAVNYGYTF. In nucleotides, the CDR3 is TGTGCCAGCAGCCAGGCTGCAGTGAACTATGGCTACACCTTC.

This clonotype was counted many times. J is TRBJ2-1 and V is TRBV11-3, with 7 bases lining up with TRBD1. This CDR3 has 14 amino acids. Germline assignment: CDR1 SGHNT and CDR2 YENEEA. V lost 3 bases to trimming and J lost 8 bases; unmatched junction nucleotides: 7. The CDR3: CASSFSNGQDEQFF. The CDR3 DNA is TGTGCCAGCAGCTTTTCTAACGGACAGGATGAGCAGTTCTTC.

This clonotype was detected a few times. This chain connects TRBV19 to TRBJ2-3; the match to TRBD2 covers 7 bases. This CDR3 region has 19 residues. V was pared by 0 bases and J by 1 base, with 13 bases of the junction left unmatched. Germline V gene lookup returns CDR1 LNHDA and CDR2 SQIVND (reference sequence). Here the CDR3 reads CASSIDSSGLPIGTDTQYF. In nucleotides, the CDR3 is TGTGCCAGTAGTATAGACTCTAGCGGACTTCCTATCGGCACAGATACGCAGTATTTT. The entire variable domain, with the rest obtained from reference TRBV19 and TRBJ2-3, is as follows: DGGITQSPKYLFRKEGQNVTLSCEQNLNHDAMYWYRQDPGQGLRLIYYSQIVNDFQKGDIAEGYSVSREKKESFPLTVTSAQKNPTAFYLCASSIDSSGLPIGTDTQYFGPGTRLTVL.

This clonotype was counted many times. V is TRBV11-2 and J is TRBJ2-1; tentative D call: TRBD1 (5 bases). Germline V CDR1 and CDR2: SGHAT, FQNNGV. This CDR3 has 13 amino acids. V lost 3 bases and J 2 bases, leaving 5 bases between the germline ends. The DNA of the CDR3 is TGTGCCAGCAGCTTGGACACCTACAATGAGCAGTTCTTC. Its protein is CASSLDTYNEQFF.

On this clonotype: A junction boundary mismatches the germline segment, possibly from a read error. The genes are TRBV7-2 and TRBJ1-1; D is unclear. The CDR3 loop spans 15 amino acids. CDR1 and CDR2 from the germline V gene are SGHTA and FQGNSA. The CDR3 DNA sequence: TGTGCCAACAGCTTAGTAGGCAATACCAACACTGAAGCTTTCTTT. Its translation: CANSLVGNTNTEAFF.

In this sample, this clonotype turned up many times. The V gene is TRBV29-1, the J gene TRBJ2-3; no definite D call. The V end lost 4 bases, the J end lost 4 bases, and 12 bases lay between the germline ends. The CDR3 runs to 13 residues. The germline V gene has CDR1 SQVTM and CDR2 ANQGSEA. As DNA, the CDR3 is TGCAGCGTTGTACCCCAGTTGCCAGATACGCAGTATTTT. This gives the protein CSVVPQLPDTQYF.

The sample holds many counts of this clonotype. This chain links TRBV20-1 with TRBJ2-1; TRBD2 matches 16 bases. The germline V gene has CDR1 DFQATT and CDR2 SNEGSKA (reference sequence). V dropped 0 bases and J dropped 9; count of bases not matched to a gene: 5. The CDR3 is 16 amino acids. CDR3 in amino acids: CSAREGLAGGYAEQFF. The CDR3 coding sequence is TGCAGTGCTAGAGAGGGACTAGCGGGAGGGTACGCTGAGCAGTTCTTC.

This clonotype has at least ten counts. The V call is TRBV6-1, the J call TRBJ2-5; D possibly matches TRBD1 or TRBD2 (6 bases each). The CDR3 has 14 amino acids. Germline V lookup: CDR1 MNHNS, CDR2 SASEGT. V was cut by 8 bases and J by 6 bases, with 19 bases left in between. The CDR3 sequence: CASRNVVGGQTQYF. The CDR3 region has the DNA TGTGCCAGCCGGAACGTGGTCGGGGGCCAGACCCAGTACTTC.

This clonotype was detected ten times or more. This chain joins TRBV5-1 and TRBJ2-1; D is ambiguous. Looked up from germline, CDR1 is SGHRS and CDR2 is YFSETQ. This CDR3 is 19 amino acids long. Trimming removed 0 bases at V and 5 bases at J, with 24 bases between. This chain's CDR3 is CASSLVWTATLDKNNEQFF. DNA for the CDR3: TGCGCCAGCAGCTTGGTTTGGACCGCTACCCTAGATAAAAACAATGAGCAGTTCTTC. Full variable domain (missing parts from reference TRBV5-1 and TRBJ2-1): KAGVTQTPRYLIKTRGQQVTLSCSPISGHRSVSWYQQTPGQGLQFLFEYFSETQRNKGNFPGRFSGRQFSNSRSEMNVSTLELGDSALYLCASSLVWTATLDKNNEQFFGPGTRLTVL.

This clonotype was seen many times. The chain recombines TRBV7-8 with TRBJ1-5; TRBD1 is a possible D gene (5 bases). The CDR3 covers 19 residues. Germline CDR1 is SGHVS and CDR2 is FQNEAQ. V shed 5 bases and J shed 5 bases, with 28 bases lying between them. CDR3 nucleotide sequence: TGTGCCAGCAGCCCCAGGCCGGGGGAAATACGACCACCCTATCAGCCCCAGCATTTT. The encoded protein is CASSPRPGEIRPPYQPQHF. Supplemented by reference TRBV7-8 and TRBJ1-5, the full variable domain reads GAGVSQSPRYKVAKRGQDVALRCDPISGHVSLFWYQQALGQGPEFLTYFQNEAQLDKSGLPSDRFFAERPEGSVSTLKIQRTQQEDSAVYLCASSPRPGEIRPPYQPQHFGDGTRLSIL.